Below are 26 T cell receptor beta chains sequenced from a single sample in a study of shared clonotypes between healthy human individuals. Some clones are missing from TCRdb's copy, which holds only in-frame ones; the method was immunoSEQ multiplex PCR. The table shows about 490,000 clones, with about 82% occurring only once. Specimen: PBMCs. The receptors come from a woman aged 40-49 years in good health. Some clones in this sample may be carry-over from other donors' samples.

The CDR3 protein is CATSWARGPGNTIYF. In DNA form, the CDR3 reads TGTGCCACCAGCTGGGCCAGGGGGCCAGGAAACACCATATATTTT. This chain links TRBV15 with TRBJ1-3; the match to TRBD1 covers 8 bases. CDR3 length: 15 amino acids. The V gene end was trimmed by 5 bases and the J gene end by 4 bases; junction bases not matched to a gene: 7. Per the germline V gene, CDR1 is LNHNV and CDR2 is YYDKDF (reference sequence).

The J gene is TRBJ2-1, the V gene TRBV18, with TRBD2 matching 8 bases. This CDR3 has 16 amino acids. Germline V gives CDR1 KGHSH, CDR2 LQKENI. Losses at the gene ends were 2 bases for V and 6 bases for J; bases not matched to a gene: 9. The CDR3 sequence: CASSPRGLGGLNEQFF. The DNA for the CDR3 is TGTGCCAGCTCACCAAGGGGACTAGGGGGACTCAATGAGCAGTTCTTC.

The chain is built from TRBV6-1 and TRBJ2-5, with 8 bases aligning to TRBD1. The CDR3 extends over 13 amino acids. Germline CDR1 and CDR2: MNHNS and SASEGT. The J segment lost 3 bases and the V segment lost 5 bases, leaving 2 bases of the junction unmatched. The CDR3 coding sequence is TGTGCCAGCAGTACGACAGGGGAAGAGACCCAGTACTTC. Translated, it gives CASSTTGEETQYF.

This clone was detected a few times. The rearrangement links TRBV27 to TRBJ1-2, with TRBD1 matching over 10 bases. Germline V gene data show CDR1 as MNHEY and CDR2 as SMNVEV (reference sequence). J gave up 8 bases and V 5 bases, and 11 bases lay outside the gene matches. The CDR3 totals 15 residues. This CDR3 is CASSPYDRGRLGYTF. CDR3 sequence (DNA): TGTGCCAGCAGTCCGTACGACAGGGGGCGGCTAGGCTACACCTTC.

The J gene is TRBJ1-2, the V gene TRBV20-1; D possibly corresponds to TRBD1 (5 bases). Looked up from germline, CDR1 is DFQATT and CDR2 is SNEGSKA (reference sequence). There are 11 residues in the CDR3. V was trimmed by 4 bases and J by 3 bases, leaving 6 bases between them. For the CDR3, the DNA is TGCAGTGCTAAGGGGTACTATGGCTACACCTTC. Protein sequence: CSAKGYYGYTF.

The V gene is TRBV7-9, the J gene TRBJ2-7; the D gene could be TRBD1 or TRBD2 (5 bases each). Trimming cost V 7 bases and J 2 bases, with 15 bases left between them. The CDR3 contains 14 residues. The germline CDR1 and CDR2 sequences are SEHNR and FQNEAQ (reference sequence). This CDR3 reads CASTPAGRTYEQYF. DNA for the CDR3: TGTGCCAGCACCCCAGCAGGGAGAACCTACGAGCAGTACTTC.

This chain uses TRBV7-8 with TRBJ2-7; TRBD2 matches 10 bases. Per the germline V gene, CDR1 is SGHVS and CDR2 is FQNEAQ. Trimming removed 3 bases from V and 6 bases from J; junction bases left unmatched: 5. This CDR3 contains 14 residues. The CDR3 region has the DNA TGTGCCAGCAGCTTTTCGGGACTAGCGAGCGAGCAGTACTTC. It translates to CASSFSGLASEQYF.

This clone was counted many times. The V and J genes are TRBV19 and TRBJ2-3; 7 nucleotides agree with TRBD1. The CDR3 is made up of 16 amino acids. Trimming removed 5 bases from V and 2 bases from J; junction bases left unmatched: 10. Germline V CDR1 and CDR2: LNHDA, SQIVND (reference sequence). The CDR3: CASSPLWTGTTDTQYF. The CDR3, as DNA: TGTGCCAGTAGTCCCCTCTGGACAGGTACCACAGATACGCAGTATTTT.

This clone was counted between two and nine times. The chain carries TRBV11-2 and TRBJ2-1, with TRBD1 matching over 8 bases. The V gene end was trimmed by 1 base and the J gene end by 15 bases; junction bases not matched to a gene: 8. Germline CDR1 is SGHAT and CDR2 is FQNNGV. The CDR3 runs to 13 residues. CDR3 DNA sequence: TGTGCCAGCAGCTTAGGCCCGGACAGGGACCCGTTCTTC. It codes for CASSLGPDRDPFF. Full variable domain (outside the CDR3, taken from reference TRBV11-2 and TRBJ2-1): EAGVAQSPRYKIIEKRQSVAFWCNPISGHATLYWYQQILGQGPKLLIQFQNNGVVDDSQLPKDRFSAERLKGVDSTLKIQPAKLEDSAVYLCASSLGPDRDPFFGPGTRLTVL.

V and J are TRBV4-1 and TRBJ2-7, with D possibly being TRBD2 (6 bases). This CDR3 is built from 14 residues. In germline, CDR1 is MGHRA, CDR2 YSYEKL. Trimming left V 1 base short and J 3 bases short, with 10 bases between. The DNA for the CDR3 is TGCGCCAGCAGCCAAGGAACTAGCAGCTACGAGCAGTACTTC. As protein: CASSQGTSSYEQYF.

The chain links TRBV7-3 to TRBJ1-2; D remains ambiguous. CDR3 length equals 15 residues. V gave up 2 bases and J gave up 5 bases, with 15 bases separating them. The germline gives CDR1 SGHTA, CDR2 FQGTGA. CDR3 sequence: CASSLRHSPRYGYTF. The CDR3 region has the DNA TGTGCCAGCAGCTTACGACACAGTCCGCGATATGGCTACACCTTC.

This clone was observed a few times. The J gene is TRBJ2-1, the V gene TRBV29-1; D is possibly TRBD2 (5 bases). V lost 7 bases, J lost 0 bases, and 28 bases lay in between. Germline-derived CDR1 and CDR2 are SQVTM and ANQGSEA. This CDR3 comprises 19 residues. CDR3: CSGVISTGRRQSSYNEQFF. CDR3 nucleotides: TGCAGCGGTGTCATCTCGACGGGAAGGAGACAATCCTCCTACAATGAGCAGTTCTTC.

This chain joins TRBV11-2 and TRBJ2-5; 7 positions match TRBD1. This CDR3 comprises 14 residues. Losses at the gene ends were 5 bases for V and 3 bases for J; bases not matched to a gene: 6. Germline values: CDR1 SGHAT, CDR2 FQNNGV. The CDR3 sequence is CASSALTGKETQYF. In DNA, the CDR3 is TGTGCCAGCAGCGCCCTGACAGGGAAAGAGACCCAGTACTTC.

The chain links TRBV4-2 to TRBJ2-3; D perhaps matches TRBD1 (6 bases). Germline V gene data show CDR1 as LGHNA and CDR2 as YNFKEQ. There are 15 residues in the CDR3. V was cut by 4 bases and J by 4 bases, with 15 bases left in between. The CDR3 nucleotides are TGTGCCAGCAGCCTAACGACAGGAGGTGCAGATACGCAGTATTTT. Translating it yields CASSLTTGGADTQYF.

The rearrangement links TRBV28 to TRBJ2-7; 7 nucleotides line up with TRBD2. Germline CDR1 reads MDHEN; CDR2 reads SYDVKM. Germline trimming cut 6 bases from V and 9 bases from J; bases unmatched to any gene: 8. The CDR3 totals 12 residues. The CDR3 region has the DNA TGTGCCAGCAGGAGACTAGCCCTAACGCAGTACTTC. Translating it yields CASRRLALTQYF.

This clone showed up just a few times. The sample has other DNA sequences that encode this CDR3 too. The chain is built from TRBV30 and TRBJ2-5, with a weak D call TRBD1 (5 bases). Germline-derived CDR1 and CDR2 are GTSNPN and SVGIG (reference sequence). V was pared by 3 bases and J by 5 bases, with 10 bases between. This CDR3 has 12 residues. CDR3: CAWSPRGETQYF. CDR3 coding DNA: TGTGCCTGGAGCCCTAGGGGTGAGACCCAGTACTTC.

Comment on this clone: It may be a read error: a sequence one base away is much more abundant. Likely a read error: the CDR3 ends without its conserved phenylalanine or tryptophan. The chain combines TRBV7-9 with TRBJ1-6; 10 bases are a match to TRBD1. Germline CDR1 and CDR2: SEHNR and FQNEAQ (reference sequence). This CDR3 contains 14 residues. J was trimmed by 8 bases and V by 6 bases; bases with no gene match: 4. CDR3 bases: TGTGCCAGCAGAACCGGGACAGGGGATTCACCCCTCCACTCT. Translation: CASRTGTGDSPLHS.

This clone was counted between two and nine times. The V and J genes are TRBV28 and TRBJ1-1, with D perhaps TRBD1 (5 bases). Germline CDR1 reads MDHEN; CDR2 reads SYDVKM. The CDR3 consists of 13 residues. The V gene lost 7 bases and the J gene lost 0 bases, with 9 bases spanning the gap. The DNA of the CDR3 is TGTGCCAGCAAGGGACCGTTGAACACTGAAGCTTTCTTT. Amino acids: CASKGPLNTEAFF.

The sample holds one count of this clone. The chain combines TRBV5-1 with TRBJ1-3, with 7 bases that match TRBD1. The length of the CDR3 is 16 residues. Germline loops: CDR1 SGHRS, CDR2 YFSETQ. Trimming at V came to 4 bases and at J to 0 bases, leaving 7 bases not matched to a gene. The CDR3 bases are TGCGCCAGCAGCCCCCGGGACAGTTTCTCTGGAAACACCATATATTTT. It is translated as CASSPRDSFSGNTIYF.

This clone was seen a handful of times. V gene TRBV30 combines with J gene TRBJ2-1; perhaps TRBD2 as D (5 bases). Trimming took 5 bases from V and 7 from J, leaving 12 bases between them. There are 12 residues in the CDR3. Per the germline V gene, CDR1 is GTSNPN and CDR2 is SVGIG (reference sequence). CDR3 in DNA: TGTGCCTGGGCGGAGGTAGGAAATGAGCAGTTCTTC. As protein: CAWAEVGNEQFF.

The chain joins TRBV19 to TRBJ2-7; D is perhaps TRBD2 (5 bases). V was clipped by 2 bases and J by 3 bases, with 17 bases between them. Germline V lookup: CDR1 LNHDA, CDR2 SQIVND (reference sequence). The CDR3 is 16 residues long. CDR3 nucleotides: TGTGCCAGTAGTATAATGTTCGGGGATGACGGCTACGAGCAGTACTTC. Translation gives CASSIMFGDDGYEQYF.

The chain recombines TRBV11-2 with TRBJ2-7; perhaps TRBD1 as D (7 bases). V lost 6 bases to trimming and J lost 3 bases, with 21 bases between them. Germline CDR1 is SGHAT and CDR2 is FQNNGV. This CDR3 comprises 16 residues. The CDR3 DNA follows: TGTGCCAGCAGGTTGGGGCGGGGAACAGGGGTCTACGAGCAGTACTTC. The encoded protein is CASRLGRGTGVYEQYF.

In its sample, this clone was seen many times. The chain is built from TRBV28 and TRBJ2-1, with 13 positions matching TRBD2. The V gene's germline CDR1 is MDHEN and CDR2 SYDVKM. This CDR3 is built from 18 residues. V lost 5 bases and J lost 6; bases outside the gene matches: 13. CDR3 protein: CASSMLPWTSGSRNEQFF. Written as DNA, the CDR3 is TGTGCCAGCAGTATGCTTCCCTGGACTAGCGGGAGTCGCAATGAGCAGTTCTTC.

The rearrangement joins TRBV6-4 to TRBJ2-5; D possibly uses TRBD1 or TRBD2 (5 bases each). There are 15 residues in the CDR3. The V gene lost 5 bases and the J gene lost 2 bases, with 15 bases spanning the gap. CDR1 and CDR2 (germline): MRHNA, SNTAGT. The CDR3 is CASSYPPGRQETQYF. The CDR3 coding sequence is TGTGCCAGCAGTTACCCCCCGGGACGACAAGAGACCCAGTACTTC.

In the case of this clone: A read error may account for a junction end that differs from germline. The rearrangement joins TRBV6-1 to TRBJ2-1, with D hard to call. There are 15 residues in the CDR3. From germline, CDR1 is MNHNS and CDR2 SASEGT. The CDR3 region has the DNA TGTGCCAGCGGTGACGACGGAAGCTCCTACAATGAGCAGTTCTTC. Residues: CASGDDGSSYNEQFF.

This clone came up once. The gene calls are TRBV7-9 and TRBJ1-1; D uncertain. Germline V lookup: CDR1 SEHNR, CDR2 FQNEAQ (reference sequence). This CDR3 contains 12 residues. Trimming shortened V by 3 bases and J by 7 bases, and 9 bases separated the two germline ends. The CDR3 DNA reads TGTGCCAGCAGCTTTGACTACAGTGAAGCTTTCTTT. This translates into CASSFDYSEAFF.